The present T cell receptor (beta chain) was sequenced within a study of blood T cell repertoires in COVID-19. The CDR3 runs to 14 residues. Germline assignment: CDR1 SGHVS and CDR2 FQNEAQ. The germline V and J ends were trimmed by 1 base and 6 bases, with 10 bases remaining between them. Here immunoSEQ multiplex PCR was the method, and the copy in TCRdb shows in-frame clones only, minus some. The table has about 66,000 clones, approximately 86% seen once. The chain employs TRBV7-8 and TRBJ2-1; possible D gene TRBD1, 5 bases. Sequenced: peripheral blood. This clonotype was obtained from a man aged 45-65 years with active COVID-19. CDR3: CASSLGQTFNEQFF. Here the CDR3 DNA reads TGTGCCAGCAGCTTAGGACAGACCTTCAATGAGCAGTTCTTC.